This T cell receptor beta chain was profiled in a study of blood T cell repertoires in COVID-19. Study at large: Samples came from the United States, Italy and Spain, spanning acute and convalescent COVID-19.

The CDR3 length is 15 residues. The germline V gene encodes CDR1 SNHLY and CDR2 FYNNEI. Trimming cost V 4 bases and J 3 bases; bases outside gene matches: 6. This table comes from immunoSEQ multiplex PCR, and its TCRdb copy is limited to in-frame clones, with some not included. The sample has more than 85,000 clones; approximately 80% are singletons. The sample taken for sequencing was peripheral blood. The rearrangement uses TRBV2 and TRBJ1-2; 9 nucleotides agree with TRBD1. The TCR sequence derives from a woman in her 70s with acute or convalescent COVID-19. The DNA of the CDR3 is TGTGCCAGCAGTGTACAGGGGGCGAGCGACTATGGCTACACCTTC. Translation gives CASSVQGASDYGYTF.